These T cell receptor beta chains were read from a single sample in a study of fetal regulatory T cell absence and autoimmunity. Produced via immunoSEQ multiplex PCR; TCRdb's table is partial and in-frame only. This sample has around 100,000 clones; 55% to 75% occur once, and the top ten carry 1.5% to 2%. The sample comprised pancreas tissue. The receptors come from a male donor with IPEX syndrome. Both conserved end residues are part of each CDR3. The D gene is left open where the match is weak. Some rows mark clone size as missing; the rest say once, few, many or name a class of expanded clone.

.,TRBV27,TRBJ2-1,.,TGTGCCAGCAGCAAAGCGTGGGACTGGAACAATGAGCAGTTCTTC,CASSKAWDWNNEQFF
.,TRBV4-1,TRBJ2-1,.,TGCGCCAGCAGCCAAGTAGTAGTCCTATACTCCTACAATGAGCAGTTCTTC,CASSQVVVLYSYNEQFF
TRBD1,TRBV18,TRBJ1-2,.,TGTGCCAGCTCACCATTCGGACAGGGACCCTATGGCTACACCTTC,CASSPFGQGPYGYTF
TRBD2,TRBV28,TRBJ2-3,.,TGTGCCAGCAGCTGCTGTTTAGCGGGGGGGAGAACGCAGTATTTT,CASSCCLAGGRTQYF
TRBD2,TRBV5-1,TRBJ2-1,.,TGCGCCAGCAGCTTGGCAAACGGACTAGTTAGGGAGCAGTTCTTC,CASSLANGLVREQFF
.,TRBV7-6,TRBJ2-7,.,TGTGCCAGCAGCTCGGGACGGAGCTCCTACGAGCAGTACTTC,CASSSGRSSYEQYF
TRBD2,TRBV2,TRBJ2-3,.,TGTGCCAGCAGTGAGATTGGTAGCGGGGGGACCACAGATACGCAGTATTTT,CASSEIGSGGTTDTQYF
.,TRBV10-1,TRBJ2-2,.,TGCGCCAGCAGTGAGTCCAGGGTAGGTCGGGAGCTGTTTTTT,CASSESRVGRELFF
TRBD1,TRBV28,TRBJ1-2,.,TGTGCCAGCAGTTCCCCAGGGGGATATGGCTACACCTTC,CASSSPGGYGYTF
TRBD1,TRBV29-1,TRBJ1-4,.,TGCAGCGTTGAAGATCTGACAGGGATGGATGAAAAACTGTTTTTT,CSVEDLTGMDEKLFF
.,TRBV7-2,TRBJ1-2,.,TGTGCCAGCAGCTTATCCGGACAGCCTATAATCTTC,CASSLSGQPIIF
.,TRBV7-2,TRBJ2-3,.,TGTGCCAGCAGCTTAGATACGCAGTATTTT,CASSLDTQYF
.,TRBV7-6,TRBJ2-7,.,TGTGCCAGCAGCTTAGAGCGGGCCTACGAGCAGTACTTC,CASSLERAYEQYF
.,TRBV11-3,TRBJ1-6,.,TGTGCCAGCAGCCAGACCGGGATGTTCTATAATTCACCCCTCCACTTT,CASSQTGMFYNSPLHF
TRBD2,TRBV4-1,TRBJ2-7,.,TGCGCCAGCAGCCAAGCTAGTACTAGCGGACTACCCTACGAGCAGTACTTC,CASSQASTSGLPYEQYF
TRBD2,TRBV5-1,TRBJ2-2,.,TGCGCCAGCAGCCTAATAAGACTAGCGGGAGGCCTCACCGGGGAGCTGTTTTTT,CASSLIRLAGGLTGELFF
.,TRBV25-1,TRBJ2-7,.,TGTGCCAGCAGTGAAACGGGGGGCGGCTACGAGCAGTACTTC,CASSETGGGYEQYF
.,TRBV6-1,TRBJ1-1,.,TGTGCCAGCAGGCTCATGGGACCGATGAACACTGAAGCTTTCTTT,CASRLMGPMNTEAFF
.,TRBV6-1,TRBJ2-7,.,TGTGCCAGCAGTCAAAGGGTCTTTAACTACGAGCAGTACTTC,CASSQRVFNYEQYF
.,TRBV4-1,TRBJ1-1,few,TGCGCCAGCAGCCAAGGTTTCGGGATCGGGGACCCTGAAGCTTTCTTT,CASSQGFGIGDPEAFF
TRBD1,TRBV5-1,TRBJ1-4,once,TGCGCCAGCAGCTCGGGACAGACAAATGAAAAACTGTTTTTT,CASSSGQTNEKLFF
.,TRBV6-6,TRBJ1-2,.,TGTGCCAGCAGTTACTCTGACAGGAGAGAATTTGGCTACACCTTC,CASSYSDRREFGYTF
.,TRBV18,TRBJ1-2,.,TGTGCCAGCTCACCACCGGACAACCTGCGGGGCTACACCTTC,CASSPPDNLRGYTF
TRBD2,TRBV7-6,TRBJ2-7,.,TGTGCCAGCAGCCTGCGTATAGCGGGGGGGATTTCCGAGCAGTACTTC,CASSLRIAGGISEQYF
TRBD1,TRBV6-5,TRBJ1-2,.,TGTGCCAGCAGTAGGACAGGTGGAGGCTACACCTTC,CASSRTGGGYTF
.,TRBV29-1,TRBJ1-2,.,TGCAGCGTTGCCGGGACGCTATCTGGTGGCTACACCTTC,CSVAGTLSGGYTF
.,TRBV7-9,TRBJ2-7,.,TGTGCCAGCAGGGGTGACGGGGGGCGCGAGCAGTACTTC,CASRGDGGREQYF
.,TRBV2,TRBJ1-1,.,TGTGCCAGCCTTCCCGGGACGGTTTTGAACACTGAAGCTTTCTTT,CASLPGTVLNTEAFF
.,TRBV7-6,TRBJ1-3,.,TGTGCCAGCAGCCCTTACTCCTCTGGAAACACCATATATTTT,CASSPYSSGNTIYF
.,TRBV14,TRBJ1-2,few,TGTGCCAGCAGCCAAGGGATCACGGGCTACACCTTC,CASSQGITGYTF
.,TRBV13,TRBJ2-3,.,TGTGCCAGCAGCTTAGCTCTCACGGGCACAGATACGCAGTATTTT,CASSLALTGTDTQYF
TRBD1,TRBV7-6,TRBJ2-6,.,TGTGCCAGCAGCCCCCGGACAGGCGCCTCTGGGGCCAACGTCCTGACTTTC,CASSPRTGASGANVLTF
.,TRBV18,TRBJ1-3,.,TGTGCCAGCTCACCGGAGACGCCTGGAAACACCATATATTTT,CASSPETPGNTIYF
TRBD1,TRBV9,TRBJ1-1,.,TGTGCCAGCAGCGTGGGACAGCGGAACACTGAAGCTTTCTTT,CASSVGQRNTEAFF
.,TRBV19,TRBJ2-7,few,TGTGCCAGTAGTGATTCCTGGGGAGACTACGAGCAGTACTTC,CASSDSWGDYEQYF
.,TRBV29-1,TRBJ2-1,.,TGCAGCGTCCCCAAGGGCAATGAGCAGTTCTTC,CSVPKGNEQFF
.,TRBV9,TRBJ2-5,.,TGTGCCAGCAGCGCCGCAGGAGGAGAGACCCAGTACTTC,CASSAAGGETQYF